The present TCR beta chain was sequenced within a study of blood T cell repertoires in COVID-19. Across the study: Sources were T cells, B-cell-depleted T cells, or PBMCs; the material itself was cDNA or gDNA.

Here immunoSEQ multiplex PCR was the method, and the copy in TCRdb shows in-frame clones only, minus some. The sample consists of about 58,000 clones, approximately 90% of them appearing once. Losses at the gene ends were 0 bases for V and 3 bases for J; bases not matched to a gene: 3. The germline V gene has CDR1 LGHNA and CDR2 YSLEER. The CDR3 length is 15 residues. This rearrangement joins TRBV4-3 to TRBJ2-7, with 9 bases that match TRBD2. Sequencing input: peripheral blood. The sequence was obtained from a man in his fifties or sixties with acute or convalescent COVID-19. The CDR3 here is CASSQEASGIYEQYF. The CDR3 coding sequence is TGCGCCAGCAGCCAAGAAGCTAGCGGGATCTACGAGCAGTACTTC.